Listed below are T cell receptor beta chains from one sample, sequenced in a study of vaccination and CD4 T cells after COVID-19. One entry per CDR3 protein results from TCRdb running MiXCR on the PCR reads. In the table there are approximately 40,000 distinct CDR3 sequences, 35% to 40% of which are singletons. Sample: CD4+ T cells from blood, taken about 7 months after SARS-CoV-2 vaccination. These receptors came from a human donor who had recovered from COVID-19. Both conserved end residues are part of each CDR3.

TRBV20-1 CSARAPVGTSGKYEQYF
TRBV7-3 CASSLNQGREAFF
TRBV28 CASSFLKGGNQPQHF
TRBV7-2 CASRQPGRLSSPLHF
TRBV6-1 CASSGGAGAYGYEQYF
TRBV4-1 CASSHPGSMNTEAFF
TRBV6-1 CASSRDTTNYGYTF
TRBV20-1 CSARTSLDEQYF
TRBV12-2 CASRLANLTEQYF
TRBV7-9 CASSLSYGSGANVLTF
TRBV19 CASKGLVGETGELFF
TRBV20-1 CSARVATPAYGYTF
TRBV4-1 CASSQRQGPLEQYF
TRBV7-9 CASSILTGVDTGELFF
TRBV20-1 CSAKLAGGRWGQETQYF
TRBV6-5 CASSYSTGTVGSPLHF
TRBV10-3 CAISGQGSPYGQYF
TRBV12-3/TRBV12-4 CASSLGYLGEETQYF
TRBV6-5 CASSYGRAGSDTQYF
TRBV14 CASSGRPQPQHF
TRBV28 CATPPLVSFGFF
TRBV19 CASSFQLGTEAFF
TRBV19 CASSISDSFLETQYF